This TCR beta chain was found in a study of control samples from healthy donors and cancer patients. This clone was picked up one time. In germline, CDR1 is MNHEY, CDR2 SVGAGI. With 8 bases clipped from V and 0 bases from J, the junction kept 4 bases outside the gene matches. This CDR3 comprises 15 residues. Here immunoSEQ multiplex PCR was the method, and the copy in TCRdb shows in-frame clones only, minus some. Of about 120,000 clones listed, approximately 92% are singletons. The chain has TRBV6-5 and TRBJ2-2; TRBD1 matches at 9 bases. The sample consisted of PBMCs. This TCR was recovered from a woman in her forties or fifties with colorectal cancer. The CDR3, as DNA: TGTGCCAGCGGACAGGGGCGATCGAACACCGGGGAGCTGTTTTTT. Translating it yields CASGQGRSNTGELFF.